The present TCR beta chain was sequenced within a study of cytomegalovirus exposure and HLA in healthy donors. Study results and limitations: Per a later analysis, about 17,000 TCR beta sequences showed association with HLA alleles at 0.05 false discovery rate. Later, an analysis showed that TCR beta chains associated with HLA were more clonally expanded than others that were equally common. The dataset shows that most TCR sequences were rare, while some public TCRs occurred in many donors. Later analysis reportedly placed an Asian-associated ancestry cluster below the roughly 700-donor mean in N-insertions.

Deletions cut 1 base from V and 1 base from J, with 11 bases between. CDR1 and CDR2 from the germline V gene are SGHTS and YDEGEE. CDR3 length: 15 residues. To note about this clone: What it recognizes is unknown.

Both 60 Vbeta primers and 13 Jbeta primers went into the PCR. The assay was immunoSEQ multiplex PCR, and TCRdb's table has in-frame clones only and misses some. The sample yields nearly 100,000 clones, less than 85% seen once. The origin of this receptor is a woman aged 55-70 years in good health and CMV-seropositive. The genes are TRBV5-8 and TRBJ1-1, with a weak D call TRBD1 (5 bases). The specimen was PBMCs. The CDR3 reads CASSLRIGQNTEAFF. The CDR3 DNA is TGTGCCAGCAGCTTGAGGATCGGACAGAACACTGAAGCTTTCTTT.